The 25 T cell receptor beta chains below come from one sample, sequenced in a study of blood T cells in healthy people across ages. The use of a sample-barcoded 5' primer and a J-beta primer mix characterized a second PCR of roughly 6 to 12 cycles. MiXCR was run by TCRdb on the 5' RACE reads, yielding one entry per CDR3 protein. The table includes roughly 900,000 distinct CDR3 sequences, roughly 43% detected once. Sequenced material: blood. Receptors were obtained from a young man in good health.

The chain carries TRBV7-6 and TRBJ1-2, with TRBD1 matching 7 bases. The V gene's germline CDR1 is SGHVS and CDR2 FNYEAQ. The CDR3 sequence is 14 residues long. V was pared by 5 bases and J by 4 bases, with 7 bases of the junction left unmatched. The CDR3 sequence is CASSVERDSYGYTF. The CDR3 nucleotides are TGTGCCAGCAGCGTAGAGAGGGACAGCTATGGCTACACCTTC.

The table lists this clonotype with a few counts. The gene calls are TRBV5-1 and TRBJ2-7; TRBD2 agrees at 7 bases. There are 17 residues in the CDR3. After removal of 2 bases from V and 0 bases from J, the junction contained 11 bases not matched to a gene. CDR1 SGHRS and CDR2 YFSETQ come from the germline V gene. The CDR3 sequence is CASSLSGPTSASYEQYF. The CDR3 DNA reads as TGCGCCAGCAGCTTAAGCGGTCCAACTAGCGCCTCCTACGAGCAGTACTTC.

This clonotype was detected ten times or more. The rearrangement uses TRBV20-1 and TRBJ2-5, with D unclear. The CDR3 is 14 residues long. The germline V gene has CDR1 DFQATT and CDR2 SNEGSKA (reference sequence). V was clipped by 3 bases and J by 7 bases, with 18 bases between them. This chain's CDR3 is CSASPPQRMGTQYF. CDR3 nucleotide sequence: TGCAGTGCTAGTCCCCCACAGCGCATGGGGACCCAGTACTTC.

This rearrangement joins TRBV4-1 to TRBJ2-5; D is possibly TRBD2 (5 bases). Judging by the DNA end, TRBJ2-7 fits better; the J call may be wrong. This CDR3 spans 13 amino acids. The V gene's germline CDR1 is MGHRA and CDR2 YSYEKL. The CDR3 spells CASSQELGDEQYF. The DNA of the CDR3 is TGCGCCAGCAGCCAAGAATTGGGAGACGAGCAGTACTTC.

With regard to this clonotype: Compared with germline, one end of the junction differs, possibly owing to a read error. V is TRBV20-1 and J is TRBJ2-5; 10 positions agree with TRBD2. The CDR3 has 20 amino acids. Germline CDR1 DFQATT, CDR2 SNEGSKA (reference sequence). The CDR3 DNA reads TGCAGTGTTAGAGATACTCGGGAGCGGGGGGGCCGTTTGGGTCAAGAGACCCAGTACTTC. This codes for CSVRDTRERGGRLGQETQYF.

J is TRBJ2-5 and V is TRBV28, with 7 bases lining up with TRBD1. TRBJ2-7 explains the end of the DNA better; the J call may be wrong. CDR3 size: 13 residues. The germline V gene has CDR1 MDHEN and CDR2 SYDVKM. The CDR3 DNA sequence: TGTGCCAGCAGGGAACAGGGGTCTGGCGAGCAGTACTTC. The encoded protein is CASREQGSGEQYF.

The rearrangement joins TRBV6-2 or TRBV6-3 to TRBJ1-1; no clear D. Trimming shortened V by 5 bases and J by 1 base, and 8 bases separated the two germline ends. The CDR3 is 13 residues long. Germline CDR1 reads MNHEY; CDR2 reads SVGEGT. As DNA, the CDR3 is TGTGCCAGCAGTGACCTCGCGAACACTGAAGCTTTCTTT. This translates into CASSDLANTEAFF.

The chain is built from TRBV29-1 and TRBJ1-2, with 9 bases fitting TRBD1. The germline gives CDR1 SQVTM, CDR2 ANQGSEA. This CDR3 comprises 15 residues. Trimming at V came to 8 bases and at J to 4 bases, leaving 14 bases not matched to a gene. This chain's CDR3 is CSIHGQGPNTYGYTF. CDR3 coding DNA: TGCAGCATCCACGGACAGGGGCCCAACACCTATGGCTACACCTTC.

This clonotype has just a few counts. V and J are TRBV2 and TRBJ2-6; TRBD1 might be the D (5 bases). The CDR3 length is 18 residues. Looked up from germline, CDR1 is SNHLY and CDR2 is FYNNEI. V was cut by 2 bases and J by 0 bases, with 14 bases left in between. CDR3 region: CASSERTSSSSGANVLTF. CDR3 coding DNA: TGTGCCAGCAGTGAAAGGACAAGCTCCAGCTCTGGGGCCAACGTCCTGACTTTC.

This clonotype has more than one count but fewer than ten. The rearrangement links TRBV27 to TRBJ2-5; 11 bases agree with TRBD2. The J call may be mistaken, given a closer DNA end match to TRBJ2-7. CDR1 and CDR2 (germline): MNHEY, SMNVEV (reference sequence). There are 14 residues in the CDR3. In nucleotides, the CDR3 is TGTGCCAGCAGTTCCACTAGCGGGGGAAACGAGCAGTACTTC. Translating it yields CASSSTSGGNEQYF.

The chain's CDR3 is CASSEPGLADYGYTF. The CDR3 nucleotides are TGTGCCAGCAGCGAACCCGGGTTAGCGGACTATGGCTACACCTTC. The chain links TRBV6-1 to TRBJ1-2, with no clear D. Trimming took 6 bases from V and 3 from J, leaving 17 bases between them. Germline CDR1 is MNHNS and CDR2 is SASEGT. The CDR3 is made up of 15 amino acids.

This clonotype has a handful of counts. V and J are TRBV9 and TRBJ2-3, with TRBD1 identical over 7 bases. This CDR3 is built from 14 residues. V gave up 3 bases and J gave up 6 bases; unmatched junction bases: 7. The germline CDR1 and CDR2 sequences are SGDLS and YYNGEE. CDR3 DNA sequence: TGTGCCAGCAGCGCCGGACTCAGGGGGGATACGCAGTATTTT. Translating it yields CASSAGLRGDTQYF.

This clonotype was counted a few times. The chain recombines TRBV12-3 or TRBV12-4 with TRBJ2-7; 8 bases are a match to TRBD2. V was pared by 3 bases and J by 5 bases, with 6 bases of the junction left unmatched. This CDR3 comprises 14 residues. Written as DNA, the CDR3 is TGTGCCAGCAGTTTGGCGGGGGGAATCCACGAGCAGTACTTC. Its protein is CASSLAGGIHEQYF.

V usage is TRBV11-2 and J usage is TRBJ2-2; 11 bases map to TRBD2. There are 19 residues in the CDR3. Trimming at V came to 2 bases and at J to 4 bases, leaving 12 bases not matched to a gene. The germline gives CDR1 SGHAT, CDR2 FQNNGV. The CDR3, as DNA: TGTGCCAGCAGCTTAAAGCCTAGCGTACTAGCGGGGGTCACCGGGGAGCTGTTTTTT. It encodes CASSLKPSVLAGVTGELFF.

The chain uses TRBV27 and TRBJ2-1, with 9 bases lining up with TRBD2. The V and J ends lost 2 bases and 11 bases, in that order; junction bases with no gene match: 7. Germline V gene lookup returns CDR1 MNHEY and CDR2 SMNVEV (reference sequence). This CDR3 has 14 amino acids. CDR3 bases: TGTGCCAGCAGTTTAGAGCGGGGGGATCAGAAGCAGTTCTTC. It translates to CASSLERGDQKQFF.

This clonotype was seen once. The rearrangement uses TRBV7-8 and TRBJ2-1; 9 bases match TRBD2. Germline CDR1 SGHVS, CDR2 FQNEAQ. J gave up 4 bases and V 5 bases, and 12 bases lay outside the gene matches. This CDR3 is built from 17 residues. The CDR3 protein is CASSPTSRGGLYNEQFF. CDR3 DNA sequence: TGTGCCAGCAGCCCGACCTCGCGGGGGGGCTTATACAATGAGCAGTTCTTC.

This rearrangement joins TRBV5-1 to TRBJ2-1; D is undetermined. The CDR3 consists of 13 residues. Germline V gene data show CDR1 as SGHRS and CDR2 as YFSETQ. The V gene lost 3 bases and the J gene lost 13 bases, with 17 bases spanning the gap. The CDR3 region has the DNA TGCGCCAGCAGCTCCCCAGGAGAAGAGACCCAGTTCTTC. This encodes CASSSPGEETQFF.

V is TRBV3-1 and J is TRBJ1-2; D gene unclear. Looked up from germline, CDR1 is LGHDT and CDR2 is YNNKEL (reference sequence). The germline V and J ends were trimmed by 5 bases and 7 bases, with 14 bases remaining between them. CDR3 length: 13 amino acids. Here the CDR3 reads CASSALLRGGYTF. CDR3 DNA sequence: TGTGCCAGCAGCGCCCTCTTACGGGGTGGCTACACCTTC.

The V gene is TRBV5-1, the J gene TRBJ2-1, with D perhaps matching TRBD1 or TRBD2 (6 bases each). The V gene lost 1 base and the J gene lost 7 bases, with 12 bases spanning the gap. The length of the CDR3 is 14 residues. Germline V CDR1 and CDR2: SGHRS, YFSETQ. In DNA form, the CDR3 reads TGCGCCAGCAGCTTGCCCACAGGGAGGAATGAGCAGTTCTTC. It is translated as CASSLPTGRNEQFF.

This clonotype appeared a few times. The chain joins TRBV7-2 to TRBJ2-3; maybe TRBD2 (5 bases). The CDR3 has 15 residues. The V gene lost 3 bases and the J gene lost 2 bases, with 12 bases spanning the gap. Germline CDR1 SGHTA, CDR2 FQGNSA. CDR3 sequence (DNA): TGTGCCAGCAGCTTTTATTCGGGGAACACAGATACGCAGTATTTT. Translation gives CASSFYSGNTDTQYF.

The V call is TRBV11-3, the J call TRBJ1-2, with D hard to call. The germline V gene encodes CDR1 SGHNT and CDR2 YENEEA. V lost 1 base and J lost 0, with 9 bases in between. This CDR3 comprises 15 residues. CDR3 DNA: TGTGCCAGCAGCTTAGTATCGGGCGCTAACTATGGCTACACCTTC. Translated, it gives CASSLVSGANYGYTF.

This clonotype has a count of ten or more. The DNA for the CDR3 is TGTGCCAGCAGCATGACAGCCTCCGAGCAGTACTTC. Translation gives CASSMTASEQYF. The rearrangement links TRBV7-8 to TRBJ2-7; possible D gene TRBD1, 5 bases. Germline assignment: CDR1 SGHVS and CDR2 FQNEAQ. V shed 5 bases and J shed 6 bases, with 11 bases lying between them. The CDR3 is made up of 12 amino acids.

The chain uses TRBV11-1 and TRBJ1-2; D gene ambiguous. Per germline, CDR1 SGHAT and CDR2 FQDESV (reference sequence). V shed 4 bases and J shed 4 bases, with 16 bases lying between them. The CDR3 covers 15 residues. The CDR3 loop reads CASSSNRGSVYGYTF. The CDR3 nucleotides read TGTGCCAGCAGCTCCAACCGCGGTTCAGTCTATGGCTACACCTTC.

This clonotype is a singleton in its sample. The chain recombines TRBV15 with TRBJ1-1; no definite D call. The germline V gene has CDR1 LNHNV and CDR2 YYDKDF (reference sequence). This CDR3 comprises 15 residues. The V and J ends lost 0 bases and 6 bases respectively, with 14 bases between them. In DNA form, the CDR3 reads TGTGCCACCAGCAGAGAAAGTAGGAGGTCCGCTGAAGCTTTCTTT. It is translated as CATSRESRRSAEAFF.

This clonotype occurred a few times. The chain's CDR3 is CSVVGTVYEQFF. Written as DNA, the CDR3 is TGCAGCGTTGTAGGGACAGTTTATGAGCAGTTCTTC. This sequence joins TRBV29-1 and TRBJ2-1; 7 bases fit TRBD1. Germline loops: CDR1 SQVTM, CDR2 ANQGSEA. The junction had 5 bases not matched to a gene; V was cut back by 4 bases and J by 8 bases. CDR3 length: 12 amino acids.